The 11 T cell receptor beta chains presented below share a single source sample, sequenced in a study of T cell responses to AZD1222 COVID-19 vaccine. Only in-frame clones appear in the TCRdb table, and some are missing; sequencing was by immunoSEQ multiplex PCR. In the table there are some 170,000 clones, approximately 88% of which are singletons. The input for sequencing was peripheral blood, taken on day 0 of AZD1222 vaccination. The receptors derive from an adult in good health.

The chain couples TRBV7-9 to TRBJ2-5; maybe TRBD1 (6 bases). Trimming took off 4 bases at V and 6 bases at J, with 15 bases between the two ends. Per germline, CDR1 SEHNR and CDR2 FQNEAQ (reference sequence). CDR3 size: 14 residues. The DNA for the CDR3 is TGTGCCAGCAGCTATAGGGACATCTCGCAGACCCAGTACTTC. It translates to CASSYRDISQTQYF.

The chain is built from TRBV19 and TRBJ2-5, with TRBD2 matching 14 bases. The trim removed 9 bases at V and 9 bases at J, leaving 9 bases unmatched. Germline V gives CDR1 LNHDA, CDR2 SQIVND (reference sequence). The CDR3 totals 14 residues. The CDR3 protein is CARGRTSGRRAQYF. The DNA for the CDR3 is TGTGCCAGGGGGAGGACTAGCGGGAGGAGGGCCCAGTACTTC.

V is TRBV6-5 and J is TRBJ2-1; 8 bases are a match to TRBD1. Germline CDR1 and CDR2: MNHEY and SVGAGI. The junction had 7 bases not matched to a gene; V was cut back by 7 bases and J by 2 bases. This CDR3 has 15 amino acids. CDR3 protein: CASNPGTGAYNEQFF. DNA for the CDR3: TGTGCCAGCAATCCCGGGACAGGAGCCTACAATGAGCAGTTCTTC.

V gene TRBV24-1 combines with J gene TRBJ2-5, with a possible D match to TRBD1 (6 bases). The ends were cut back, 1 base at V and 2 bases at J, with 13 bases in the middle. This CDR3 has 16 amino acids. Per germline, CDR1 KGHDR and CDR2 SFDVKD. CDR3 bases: TGTGCCACCAGTGATTTAAGGACAGCCGGGCAAGAGACCCAGTACTTC. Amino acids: CATSDLRTAGQETQYF.

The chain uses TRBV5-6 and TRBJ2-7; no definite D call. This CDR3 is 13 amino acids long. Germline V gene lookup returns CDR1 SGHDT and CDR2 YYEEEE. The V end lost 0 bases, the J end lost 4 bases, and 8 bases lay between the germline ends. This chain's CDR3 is CASSLGVSYEQYF. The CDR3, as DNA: TGTGCCAGCAGCTTGGGGGTGTCTTACGAGCAGTACTTC.

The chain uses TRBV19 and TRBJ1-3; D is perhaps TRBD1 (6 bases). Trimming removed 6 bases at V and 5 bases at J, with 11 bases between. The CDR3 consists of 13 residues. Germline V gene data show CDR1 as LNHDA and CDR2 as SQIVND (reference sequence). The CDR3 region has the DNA TGTGCCAGTAGACAGGGTTATCGAAACACCATATATTTT. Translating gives CASRQGYRNTIYF.

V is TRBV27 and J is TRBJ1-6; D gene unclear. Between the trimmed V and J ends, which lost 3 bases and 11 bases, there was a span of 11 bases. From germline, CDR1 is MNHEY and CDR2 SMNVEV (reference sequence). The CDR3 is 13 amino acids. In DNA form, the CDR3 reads TGTGCCAGCAGTTTCGGGCAGTCAACACCCCTCCACTTT. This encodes CASSFGQSTPLHF.

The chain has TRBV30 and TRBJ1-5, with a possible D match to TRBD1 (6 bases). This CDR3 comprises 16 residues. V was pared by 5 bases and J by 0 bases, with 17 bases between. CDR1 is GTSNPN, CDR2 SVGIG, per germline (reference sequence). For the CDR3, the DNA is TGTGCCTGGCGTCAGGGTGGGGGCTATAGCAATCAGCCCCAGCATTTT. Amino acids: CAWRQGGGYSNQPQHF.

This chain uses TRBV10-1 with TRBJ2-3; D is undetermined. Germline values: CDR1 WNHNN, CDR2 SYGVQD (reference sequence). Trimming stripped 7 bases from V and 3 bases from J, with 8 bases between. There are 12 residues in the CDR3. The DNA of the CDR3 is TGCGCCAGCACACGGAGTACAGATACGCAGTATTTT. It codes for CASTRSTDTQYF.

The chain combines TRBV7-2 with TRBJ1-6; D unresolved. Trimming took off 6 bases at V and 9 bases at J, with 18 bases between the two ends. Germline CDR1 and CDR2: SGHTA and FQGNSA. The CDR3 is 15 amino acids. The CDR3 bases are TGTGCCAGCAGGTATACTACCGCGGGAGGTTCACCCCTCCACTTT. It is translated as CASRYTTAGGSPLHF.

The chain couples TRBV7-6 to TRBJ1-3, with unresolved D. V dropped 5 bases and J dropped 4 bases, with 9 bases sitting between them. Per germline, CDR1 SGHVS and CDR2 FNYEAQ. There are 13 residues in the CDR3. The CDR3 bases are TGTGCCAGCAGCCAAACGTCCGGAAACACCATATATTTT. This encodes CASSQTSGNTIYF.